One sample yielded the 2 T cell receptor beta chains listed below, sequenced in a study of blood T cell repertoires in COVID-19. Produced via immunoSEQ multiplex PCR; TCRdb's table is partial and in-frame only. The repertoire has some 140,000 clones, about four fifths of them found once; the top ten carry 1.4%. Sample: peripheral blood. The receptor source for this set is a man aged 55 to 70 with acute or convalescent COVID-19.

V gene TRBV10-1 combines with J gene TRBJ1-1; the D is unclear. The CDR3 length is 15 residues. Trimming shortened V by 0 bases and J by 1 base, and 9 bases separated the two germline ends. The germline CDR1 and CDR2 sequences are WNHNN and SYGVQD (reference sequence). CDR3 sequence reads: CASSESQATNTEAFF. CDR3 coding DNA: TGCGCCAGCAGTGAGTCTCAGGCAACGAACACTGAAGCTTTCTTT.

The sample holds one count of this clone. The rearrangement links TRBV6-2 or TRBV6-3 to TRBJ1-2; 9 bases are shared with TRBD1. The CDR3 is 16 residues long. V dropped 2 bases and J dropped 2; count of bases not matched to a gene: 6. The germline V gene encodes CDR1 MNHEY and CDR2 SVGEGT. The CDR3 protein is CASSYTPTGGNYGYTF. The CDR3 DNA reads as TGTGCCAGCAGTTACACCCCGACAGGGGGAAACTATGGCTACACCTTC.